The T cell receptor beta chain described here comes from a study of OX40 agonist ivuxolimab in advanced cancers. The CDR3 length is 15 residues. V was trimmed by 1 base and J by 2 bases, leaving 11 bases between them. CDR1 and CDR2 (germline): PRHDT, FYEKMQ (reference sequence). Here immunoSEQ multiplex PCR was the method, and the copy in TCRdb shows in-frame clones only, minus some. The sample includes under 20,000 clones, around two thirds of them seen just once. The clonotype originates from an adult with an advanced solid tumor such as melanoma, head and neck, liver or kidney cancer. The V gene is TRBV13, the J gene TRBJ1-2, with a tentative D call TRBD1 (5 bases). This material consisted of CD4+ or CD8+ T cells sorted from blood, taken in a trial of the OX40 agonist ivuxolimab. CDR3 nucleotides: TGTGCCAGCAGCTTAGCGGGGGGTTTGAACTATGGCTACACCTTC. Translating gives CASSLAGGLNYGYTF.